The 8 T cell receptor beta chains below were found in one sample sequenced in a study of T-cell memory formation after mild COVID-19 (dated by TCRdb to the early 2020s). Library generation was performed with 5' RACE. This sample was sequenced with an Illumina NovaSeq 6000. Using fastp trimming at Q25 and MiXCR clonotype assembly, TCRdb reanalyzed the public sequencing data and kept in-frame beta chains. Entries are consolidated by CDR3 protein sequence, retaining the most common genes and DNA. In all, the sample holds approximately 410,000 distinct CDR3 sequences, and roughly a quarter of those were seen once. The ten largest clones represent under 15% of the sample. The material sequenced was PBMCs or a T cell subset sorted from them (not recorded which). The receptor set was obtained from an adult woman who had mild COVID-19 (a few samples of this study predate the infection). The sample titles of this study are shuffled in the database, so cell type and time point are left out; the donor was told from shared clones.

This clonotype came up a few times. V and J are TRBV7-9 and TRBJ2-1; D call uncertain. The V end was cut by 1 base, the J end by 4 bases, with 14 bases between. Germline V gene lookup returns CDR1 SEHNR and CDR2 FQNEAQ (reference sequence). This CDR3 region has 16 residues. In DNA, the CDR3 is TGTGCCAGCAGCTTAGACGCTGGTGAACCTTACAATGAGCAGTTCTTC. It encodes CASSLDAGEPYNEQFF.

This clonotype has only one observation. DNA of the CDR3: TGTGCCACCAAAACTGGGAGGCGAGAGGAAAAACTGTTTTTT. Translated, it gives CATKTGRREEKLFF. The chain links TRBV15 to TRBJ1-4; D is unclear. Trimming left V 7 bases short and J 8 bases short, with 17 bases between. Germline CDR1 and CDR2: LNHNV and YYDKDF (reference sequence). This CDR3 comprises 14 residues.

With respect to this clonotype: Its ends do not fully match the called genes, so a read error is possible. V gene TRBV7-2 combines with J gene TRBJ1-4; D unresolved. This CDR3 is built from 14 residues. Germline assignment: CDR1 SGHTA and CDR2 FQGNSA. CDR3 in DNA: TGTGCCAGCAGCGACGGACGGTATAATGAAAAGCTGTTTTTT. Encoded protein: CASSDGRYNEKLFF.

This clonotype was recorded a few times. This rearrangement joins TRBV20-1 to TRBJ2-1, with D uncertain. Germline V gene data show CDR1 as DFQATT and CDR2 as SNEGSKA (reference sequence). This CDR3 has 14 residues. V was trimmed by 5 bases and J by 2 bases, leaving 13 bases between them. CDR3 nucleotides: TGCAGTGCTCCCCTACGGCTAACCTACAATGAGCAGTTCTTC. Protein product: CSAPLRLTYNEQFF.

This sequence joins TRBV6-6 and TRBJ1-1; no clear D gene. Germline-derived CDR1 and CDR2 are MNHNY and SVGAGI (reference sequence). The V end was cut by 1 base, the J end by 4 bases, with 13 bases between. The CDR3 length is 15 residues. The CDR3 loop is CASSYLAGAGTEAFF. CDR3 bases: TGTGCCAGCAGTTACTTGGCGGGCGCGGGCACTGAAGCTTTCTTT.

This clonotype has a count of ten or more. The rearrangement joins TRBV7-2 to TRBJ2-1; 7 nucleotides match TRBD2. This CDR3 spans 13 amino acids. V trimming: 3 bases; J trimming: 9 bases; junction bases outside the gene matches: 5. Per the germline V gene, CDR1 is SGHTA and CDR2 is FQGNSA. CDR3 DNA: TGTGCCAGCAGCTTGACGTGGGGGGGTGAGCAGTTCTTC. Its translation is CASSLTWGGEQFF.

This clonotype was found a few times. The chain uses TRBV18 and TRBJ2-5; TRBD1 matches 8 bases. Trimming removed 2 bases from V and 4 bases from J; junction bases left unmatched: 6. The germline V gene encodes CDR1 KGHSH and CDR2 LQKENI. The CDR3 extends over 15 amino acids. The CDR3 reads CASSPGTGGGETQYF. CDR3 nucleotides: TGTGCCAGCTCACCAGGGACAGGCGGAGGAGAGACCCAGTACTTC. The full variable domain, its missing parts supplied by reference TRBV18 and TRBJ2-5, is NAGVMQNPRHLVRRRGQEARLRCSPMKGHSHVYWYRQLPEEGLKFMVYLQKENIIDESGMPKERFSAEFPKEGPSILRIQQVVRGDSAAYFCASSPGTGGGETQYFGPGTRLLVL.

The gene calls are TRBV20-1 and TRBJ1-1; the match to TRBD1 covers 7 bases. In germline, CDR1 is DFQATT, CDR2 SNEGSKA (reference sequence). The CDR3 has 13 residues. The J segment lost 1 base and the V segment lost 4 bases, leaving 3 bases of the junction unmatched. The DNA for the CDR3 is TGCAGTGCTAAAAGGGGGCCGAACACTGAAGCTTTCTTT. Translated: CSAKRGPNTEAFF.